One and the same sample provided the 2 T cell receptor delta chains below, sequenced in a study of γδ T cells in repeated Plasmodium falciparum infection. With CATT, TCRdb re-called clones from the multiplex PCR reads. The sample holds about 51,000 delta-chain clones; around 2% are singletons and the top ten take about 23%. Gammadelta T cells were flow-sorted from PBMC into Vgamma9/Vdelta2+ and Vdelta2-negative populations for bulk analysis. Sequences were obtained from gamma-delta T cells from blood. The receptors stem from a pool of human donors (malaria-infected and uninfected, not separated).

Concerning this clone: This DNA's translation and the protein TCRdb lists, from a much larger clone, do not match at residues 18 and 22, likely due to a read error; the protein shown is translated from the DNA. The CDR3 DNA follows: TGTGCTCTTGGGGACCACGAGGGTCCGGGGGTCAAACTCAGGTGGGGGTACATCGATAAACTCACCTTT. It specifies CALGDHEGPGVKLRWGYIDKLTF. The V and J genes are TRDV1 and TRDJ1, with D possibly TRDD3 on 6 matching bases. The CDR3 consists of 23 residues. Germline V lookup: CDR1 TSWWSYY, CDR2 QGS.

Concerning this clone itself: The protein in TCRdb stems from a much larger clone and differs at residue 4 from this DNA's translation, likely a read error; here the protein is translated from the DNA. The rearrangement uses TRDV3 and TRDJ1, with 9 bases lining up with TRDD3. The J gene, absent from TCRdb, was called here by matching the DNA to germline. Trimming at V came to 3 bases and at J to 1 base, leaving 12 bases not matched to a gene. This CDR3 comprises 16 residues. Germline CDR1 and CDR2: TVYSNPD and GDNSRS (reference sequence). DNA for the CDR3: TGTGCCTTGTTGGGGGACTGGGGGACCTCCACCGATAAACTCATCTTT. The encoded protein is CALLGDWGTSTDKLIF.